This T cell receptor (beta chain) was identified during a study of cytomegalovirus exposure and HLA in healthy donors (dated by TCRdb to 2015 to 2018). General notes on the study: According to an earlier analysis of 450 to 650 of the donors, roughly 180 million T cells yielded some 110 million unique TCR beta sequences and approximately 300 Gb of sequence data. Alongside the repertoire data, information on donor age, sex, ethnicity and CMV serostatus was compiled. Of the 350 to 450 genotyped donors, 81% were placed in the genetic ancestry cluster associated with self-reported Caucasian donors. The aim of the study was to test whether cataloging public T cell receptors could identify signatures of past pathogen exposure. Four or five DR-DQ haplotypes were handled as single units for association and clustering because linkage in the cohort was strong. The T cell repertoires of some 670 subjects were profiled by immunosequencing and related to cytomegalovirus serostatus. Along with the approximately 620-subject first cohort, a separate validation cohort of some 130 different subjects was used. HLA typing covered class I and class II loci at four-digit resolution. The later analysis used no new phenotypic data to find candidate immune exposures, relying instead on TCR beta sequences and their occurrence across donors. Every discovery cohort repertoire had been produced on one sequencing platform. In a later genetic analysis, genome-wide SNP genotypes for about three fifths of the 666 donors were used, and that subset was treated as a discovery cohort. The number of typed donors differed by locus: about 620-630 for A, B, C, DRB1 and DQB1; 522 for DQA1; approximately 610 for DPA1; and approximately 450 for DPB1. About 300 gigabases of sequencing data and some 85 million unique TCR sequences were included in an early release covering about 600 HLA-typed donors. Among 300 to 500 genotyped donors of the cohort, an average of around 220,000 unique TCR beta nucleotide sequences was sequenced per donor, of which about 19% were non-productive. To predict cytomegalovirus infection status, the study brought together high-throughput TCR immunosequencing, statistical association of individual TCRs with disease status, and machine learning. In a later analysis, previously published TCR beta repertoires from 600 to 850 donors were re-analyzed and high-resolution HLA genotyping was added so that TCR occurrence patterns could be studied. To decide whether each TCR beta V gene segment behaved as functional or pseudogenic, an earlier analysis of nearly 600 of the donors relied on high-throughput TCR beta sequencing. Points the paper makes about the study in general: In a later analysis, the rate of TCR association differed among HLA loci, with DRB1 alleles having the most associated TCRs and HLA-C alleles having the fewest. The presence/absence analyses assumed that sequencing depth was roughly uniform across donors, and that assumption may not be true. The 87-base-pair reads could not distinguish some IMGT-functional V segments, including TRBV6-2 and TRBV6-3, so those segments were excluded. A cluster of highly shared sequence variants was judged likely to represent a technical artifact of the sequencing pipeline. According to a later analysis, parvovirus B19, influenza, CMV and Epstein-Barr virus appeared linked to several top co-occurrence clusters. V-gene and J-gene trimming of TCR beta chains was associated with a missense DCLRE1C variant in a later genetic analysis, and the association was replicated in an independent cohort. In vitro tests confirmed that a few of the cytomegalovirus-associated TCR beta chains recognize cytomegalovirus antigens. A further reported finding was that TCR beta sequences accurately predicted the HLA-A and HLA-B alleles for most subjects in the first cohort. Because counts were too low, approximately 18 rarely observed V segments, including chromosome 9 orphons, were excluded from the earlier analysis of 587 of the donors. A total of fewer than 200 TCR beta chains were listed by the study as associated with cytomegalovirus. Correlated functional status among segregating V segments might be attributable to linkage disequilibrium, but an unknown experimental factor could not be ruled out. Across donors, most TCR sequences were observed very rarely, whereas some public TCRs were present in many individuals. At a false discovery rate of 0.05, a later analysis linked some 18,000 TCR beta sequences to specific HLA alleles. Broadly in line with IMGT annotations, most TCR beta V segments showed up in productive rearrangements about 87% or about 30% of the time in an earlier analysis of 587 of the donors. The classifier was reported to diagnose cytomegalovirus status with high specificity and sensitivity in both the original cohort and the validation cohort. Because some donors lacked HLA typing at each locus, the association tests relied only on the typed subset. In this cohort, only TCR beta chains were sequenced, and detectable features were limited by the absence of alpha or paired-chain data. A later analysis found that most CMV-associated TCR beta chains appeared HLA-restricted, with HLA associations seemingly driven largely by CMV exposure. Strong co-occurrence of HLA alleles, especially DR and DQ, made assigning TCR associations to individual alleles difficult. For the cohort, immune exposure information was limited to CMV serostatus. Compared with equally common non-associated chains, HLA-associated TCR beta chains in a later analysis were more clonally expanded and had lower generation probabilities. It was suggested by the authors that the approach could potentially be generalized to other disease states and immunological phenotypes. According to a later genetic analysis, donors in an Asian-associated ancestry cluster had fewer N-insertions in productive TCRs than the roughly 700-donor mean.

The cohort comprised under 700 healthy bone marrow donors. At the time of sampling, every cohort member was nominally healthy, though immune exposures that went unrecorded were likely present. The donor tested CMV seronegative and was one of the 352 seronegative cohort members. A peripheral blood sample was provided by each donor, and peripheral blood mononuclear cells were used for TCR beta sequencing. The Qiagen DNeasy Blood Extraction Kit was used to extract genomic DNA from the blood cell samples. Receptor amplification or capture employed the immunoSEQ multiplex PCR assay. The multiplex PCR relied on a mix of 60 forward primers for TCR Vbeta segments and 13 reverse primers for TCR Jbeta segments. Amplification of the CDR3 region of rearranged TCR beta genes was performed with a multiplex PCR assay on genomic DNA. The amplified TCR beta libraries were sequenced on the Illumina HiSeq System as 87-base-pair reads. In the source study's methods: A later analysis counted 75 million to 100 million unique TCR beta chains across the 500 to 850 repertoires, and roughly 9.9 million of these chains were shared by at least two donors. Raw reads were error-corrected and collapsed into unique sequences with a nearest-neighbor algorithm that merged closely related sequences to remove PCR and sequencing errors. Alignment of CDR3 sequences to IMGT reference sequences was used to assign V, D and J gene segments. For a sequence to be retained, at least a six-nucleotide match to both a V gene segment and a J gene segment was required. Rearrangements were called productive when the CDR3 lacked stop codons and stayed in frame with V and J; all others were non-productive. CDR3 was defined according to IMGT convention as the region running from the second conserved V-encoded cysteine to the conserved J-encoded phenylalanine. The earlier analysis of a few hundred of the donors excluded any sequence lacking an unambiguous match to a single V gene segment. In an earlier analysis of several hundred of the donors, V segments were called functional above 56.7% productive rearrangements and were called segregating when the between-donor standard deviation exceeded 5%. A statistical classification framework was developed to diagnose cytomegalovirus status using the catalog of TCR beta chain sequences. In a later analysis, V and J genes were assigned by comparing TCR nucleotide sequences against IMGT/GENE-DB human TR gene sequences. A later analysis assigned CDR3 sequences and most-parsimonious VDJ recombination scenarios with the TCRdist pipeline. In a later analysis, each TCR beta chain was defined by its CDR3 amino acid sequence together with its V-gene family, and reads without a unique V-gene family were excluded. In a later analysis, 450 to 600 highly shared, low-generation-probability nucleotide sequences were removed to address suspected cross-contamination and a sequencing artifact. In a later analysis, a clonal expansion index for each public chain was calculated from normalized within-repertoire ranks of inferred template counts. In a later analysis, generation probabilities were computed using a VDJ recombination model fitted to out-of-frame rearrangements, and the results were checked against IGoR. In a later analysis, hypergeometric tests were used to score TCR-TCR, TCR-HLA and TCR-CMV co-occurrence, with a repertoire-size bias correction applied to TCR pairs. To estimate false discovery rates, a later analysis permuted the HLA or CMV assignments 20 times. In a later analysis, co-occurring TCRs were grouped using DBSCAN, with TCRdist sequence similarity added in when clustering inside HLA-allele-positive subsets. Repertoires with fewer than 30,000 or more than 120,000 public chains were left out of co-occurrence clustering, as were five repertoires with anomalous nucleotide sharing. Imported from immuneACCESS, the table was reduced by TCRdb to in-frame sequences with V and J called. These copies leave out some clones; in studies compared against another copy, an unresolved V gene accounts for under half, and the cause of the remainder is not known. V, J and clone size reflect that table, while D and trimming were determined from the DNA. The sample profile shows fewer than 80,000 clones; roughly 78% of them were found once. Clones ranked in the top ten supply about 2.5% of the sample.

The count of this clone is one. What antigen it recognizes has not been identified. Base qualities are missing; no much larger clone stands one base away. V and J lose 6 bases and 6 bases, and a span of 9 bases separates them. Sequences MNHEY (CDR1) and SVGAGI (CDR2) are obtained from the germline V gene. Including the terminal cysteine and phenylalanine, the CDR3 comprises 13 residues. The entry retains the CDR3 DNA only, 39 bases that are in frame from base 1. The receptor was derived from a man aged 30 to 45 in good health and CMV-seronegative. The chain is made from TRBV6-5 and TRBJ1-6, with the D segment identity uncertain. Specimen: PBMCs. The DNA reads TGTGCCAGCAGCTTTGAGGGTAATTCACCCCTCCACTTT. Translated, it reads CASSFEGNSPLHF.